These T cell receptor beta chains were read from a single sample in a study of CD8 T cells in ankylosing spondylitis. MiXCR, run by TCRdb on the 5' RACE reads, gives a single entry per CDR3 protein. The repertoire holds 700,000 to 850,000 distinct CDR3 sequences, with about 11% as singletons. The sequencing input was blood, either unsorted or a sorted T cell fraction (not recorded which). The receptors originated from a male donor with ankylosing spondylitis. The CDR3 runs from the conserved cysteine through the conserved F or W. A D gene is named only where the DNA matches it firmly. Expanded clones get a size class; other rows say once, few or many, or leave the size out.

clone_size d_call j_call v_call cdr3_nt cdr3_aa
many . TRBJ2-7 TRBV7-2 TGTGCCAGCAGCTTACGCTCTAGCTCCTACGAGCAGTACTTC CASSLRSSSYEQYF
many . TRBJ1-1 TRBV7-9 TGTGCCAGCAGCTTAGGTTGGGATATCGAAGCTTTCTTT CASSLGWDIEAFF
few . TRBJ2-7 TRBV20-1 TGCAGTGCTAGACCCCGGATCGAGCAGTACTTC CSARPRIEQYF
few . TRBJ1-1 TRBV29-1 TGCAGCCTCAGTAGGACAGATGTTACTGAAGCTTTCTTT CSLSRTDVTEAFF
many . TRBJ2-1 TRBV29-1 TGCAGCGTTGAGTTTGGGCAATACAATGAGCAGTTCTTC CSVEFGQYNEQFF
. . TRBJ1-2 TRBV28 TGTGCCAGCAGGGTCGGACATTACTATGGCTACACCTTC CASRVGHYYGYTF
many TRBD1 TRBJ2-5 TRBV28 TGTGCCAGCAGTTCAATACCCCTCGGGACAGGGCCAGAGACCCAGTACTTC CASSSIPLGTGPETQYF
few TRBD1 TRBJ2-3 TRBV7-9 TGTGCCAGCAGCGAGCGACAGGGGCCTCTTAATACGCAGTATTTT CASSERQGPLNTQYF
few . TRBJ1-4 TRBV20-1 TGCAGTGCTGGCAGGCCCCGGCTTTTT CSAGRPRLF
many . TRBJ2-7 TRBV5-1 TGTGCCAGCAGCCTCGGGACCGACTACGAGCAGTACTTC CASSLGTDYEQYF
few . TRBJ1-5 TRBV12-3/TRBV12-4 TGTGCCAGCAGTTTAAATACTGGGGGGCCCCAGCATTTT CASSLNTGGPQHF
many . TRBJ2-5 TRBV6-1 TGTGCCAGCAGTCCCCTAGTCCAAGAGACCCAGTACTTC CASSPLVQETQYF
many TRBD1 TRBJ1-1 TRBV5-1 TGCGCCAGCAGCCTTGGGACAGGAGGTGAAGCTTTCTTT CASSLGTGGEAFF
many . TRBJ1-2 TRBV9 TGTGCCAGCAGCGTAGAGCAGAACTATGGCTACACCTTC CASSVEQNYGYTF
. TRBD1 TRBJ1-1 TRBV6-2/TRBV6-3 TGTGCCAGCAGTTACTCGGTTCGGGACAGGGGTTGGACTGAAGCTTTCTTT CASSYSVRDRGWTEAFF
. . TRBJ2-2 TRBV24-1 TGTGCCACCAGTTCCAAGTTCAGTGGAACCGACACCGGGGAGCTGTTTTTT CATSSKFSGTDTGELFF
many TRBD1 TRBJ2-7 TRBV20-1 TGCAGTGCCCCCTACCGGGACAGGGGGCTCCTCGGCGAGCAGTACTTC CSAPYRDRGLLGEQYF
. TRBD1 TRBJ1-6 TRBV7-8 TGTGCCAGCAGCGGACAGGGTTATAGCACCCTCCACTTT CASSGQGYSTLHF
few TRBD1 TRBJ2-7 TRBV6-5 TGTGCCAGCAGTTCCCCGGGCCGCGGGACAGGTGACGAGCAGTACTTC CASSSPGRGTGDEQYF
many TRBD1 TRBJ2-2 TRBV29-1 TGCAGCGTTGACGGGACAGGGACCACCGGGGAGCTGTTTTTT CSVDGTGTTGELFF
many . TRBJ2-3 TRBV10-3 TGTGCCATCAGTGAGTCGGGGCCTCCCGCAGATACGCAGTATTTT CAISESGPPADTQYF
. . TRBJ2-1 TRBV5-1 TGCGCCAGCAGCTCCGACCCCAGCTCCTACAATGAGCAGTTCTTC CASSSDPSSYNEQFF
few TRBD1 TRBJ2-6 TRBV12-3/TRBV12-4 TGTGCCAGCAGTTTTGACAGGGGTGGCTCTGGGGCCAACGTCCTGACTTTC CASSFDRGGSGANVLTF
many . TRBJ1-1 TRBV6-1 TGTGCCAGCAGGACCGGGACTTGGACTGAAGCTTTCTTT CASRTGTWTEAFF
many . TRBJ2-7 TRBV7-2 TGTGCCAGCAGCTTAGCGGGGGAACTCTACGAGCAGTACTTC CASSLAGELYEQYF
. . TRBJ1-1 TRBV29-1 TGCAGCGTTGAAACCCCGAATAGCATGAACACTGAAGCTTTCTTT CSVETPNSMNTEAFF
. TRBD1 TRBJ2-1 TRBV5-5 TGTGCCAGCAGCCGCAGGGGGAATTCTCATGAGCAGTTCTTC CASSRRGNSHEQFF
. TRBD2 TRBJ2-1 TRBV11-2 TGTGCCAGCAGATCGATCGAGCGGGAACCCAATGAGCAGTTCTTC CASRSIEREPNEQFF
few . TRBJ1-1 TRBV20-1 TGCAGTGCCTCAAGTTACACTGAAGCTTTCTTT CSASSYTEAFF
few . TRBJ2-3 TRBV20-1 TGCAGTGCCCAACAGGGTGGGGGCACAGATACGCAGTATTTT CSAQQGGGTDTQYF
. TRBD2 TRBJ2-7 TRBV2 TGTGCCAGCAGTGTCGGGCTAGCGGGAGAGGAGCAGTACTTC CASSVGLAGEEQYF